These 7 T cell receptor beta chains share one sample of origin, sequenced in a study of T cell responses to AZD1222 COVID-19 vaccine. Measured with immunoSEQ multiplex PCR; TCRdb has only the in-frame clones, and not every one. The data hold 200,000 or so clones, with around 92% observed a single time. The source was peripheral blood, collected on day 0 of AZD1222 vaccination. The receptors stem from an adult in good health.

The chain's CDR3 is CASSIDSGTYGYTF. The CDR3 nucleotides read TGTGCCAGTAGTATAGATAGCGGCACCTATGGCTACACCTTC. The rearrangement links TRBV19 to TRBJ1-2; D remains unclear. V lost 0 bases and J lost 4, with 9 bases in between. From germline, CDR1 is LNHDA and CDR2 SQIVND (reference sequence). The CDR3 is 14 amino acids. Complete variable domain (other parts from reference TRBV19 and TRBJ1-2): DGGITQSPKYLFRKEGQNVTLSCEQNLNHDAMYWYRQDPGQGLRLIYYSQIVNDFQKGDIAEGYSVSREKKESFPLTVTSAQKNPTAFYLCASSIDSGTYGYTFGSGTRLTVV.

The rearrangement links TRBV7-2 to TRBJ1-4; D might be TRBD1 (6 bases). This CDR3 contains 12 residues. Trimming shortened V by 2 bases and J by 11 bases, and 9 bases separated the two germline ends. CDR1 and CDR2 (germline): SGHTA, FQGNSA. The CDR3 is CASSLTGAKLFF. The CDR3 nucleotides are TGTGCCAGCAGCTTAACGGGGGCTAAACTGTTTTTT.

This rearrangement joins TRBV19 to TRBJ2-5; D is undetermined. The CDR3 runs 12 residues. V was cut by 8 bases and J by 4 bases, with 11 bases left in between. CDR1 is LNHDA, CDR2 SQIVND, per germline (reference sequence). The CDR3 is CASGVAGETQYF. CDR3 DNA: TGTGCCAGTGGGGTAGCTGGAGAGACCCAGTACTTC. The entire variable domain, with the rest obtained from reference TRBV19 and TRBJ2-5, is as follows: DGGITQSPKYLFRKEGQNVTLSCEQNLNHDAMYWYRQDPGQGLRLIYYSQIVNDFQKGDIAEGYSVSREKKESFPLTVTSAQKNPTAFYLCASGVAGETQYFGPGTRLLVL.

The rearrangement joins TRBV6-5 to TRBJ1-1; D is uncertain. V was trimmed by 2 bases and J by 5 bases, leaving 9 bases between them. From germline, CDR1 is MNHEY and CDR2 SVGAGI. This CDR3 has 13 residues. The CDR3 here is CASSYPGRTEAFF. In nucleotides, the CDR3 is TGTGCCAGCAGTTACCCGGGGAGAACTGAAGCTTTCTTT.

The V gene is TRBV5-1, the J gene TRBJ2-2; TRBD2 agrees at 13 bases. Losses at the gene ends were 7 bases for V and 3 bases for J; bases not matched to a gene: 3. Germline V gives CDR1 SGHRS, CDR2 YFSETQ. This CDR3 has 15 amino acids. CDR3 residues: CASGLAGAYTGELFF. The CDR3 region has the DNA TGCGCCAGCGGACTAGCGGGGGCGTACACCGGGGAGCTGTTTTTT.

This chain's CDR3 is CASSNPGRTNEKLFF. CDR3 nucleotides: TGTGCCAGCAGCAACCCGGGGCGGACTAATGAAAAACTGTTTTTT. The chain uses TRBV4-2 and TRBJ1-4; TRBD1 might be the D (5 bases). The germline V and J ends were trimmed by 5 bases and 2 bases, with 12 bases remaining between them. The CDR3 covers 15 residues. CDR1 is LGHNA, CDR2 YNFKEQ, per germline.

J is TRBJ2-7 and V is TRBV2; D gene ambiguous. Trimming left V 0 bases short and J 3 bases short, with 9 bases between. Germline CDR1 and CDR2: SNHLY and FYNNEI. The CDR3 runs to 14 residues. CDR3 bases: TGTGCCAGCAGTGAAGCGCCCGAGGTCTACGAGCAGTACTTC. This sequence encodes CASSEAPEVYEQYF. The full variable domain, completed using reference TRBV2 and TRBJ2-7, is EPEVTQTPSHQVTQMGQEVILRCVPISNHLYFYWYRQILGQKVEFLVSFYNNEISEKSEIFDDQFSVERPDGSNFTLKIRSTKLEDSAMYFCASSEAPEVYEQYFGPGTRLTVT.